This T cell receptor beta chain was profiled in a study of blood T cells in healthy people across ages. Then a second PCR, running roughly 7 to 11 cycles, was carried out with a sample-barcoded 5' primer and a J-beta primer mix. A single record per CDR3 protein comes from TCRdb applying MiXCR to the 5' RACE reads. The data show around 1.5 million distinct CDR3 sequences, roughly 40% seen once. A few counts support this clonotype. The CDR3 contains 14 residues. CDR1 and CDR2 (germline): MNHEY, SMNVEV (reference sequence). The sample taken for sequencing was blood. This TCR was recovered from a woman aged 18-35 years in good health. The chain links TRBV27 to TRBJ2-4, with 7 positions matching TRBD1. The DNA end is a closer match to TRBJ2-7, so the J assignment may be wrong. The CDR3 DNA sequence: TGTGCCAGCGGACAGGACAGGAACTCCTACGAGCAGTACTTC. This codes for CASGQDRNSYEQYF.